This entry lists 26 T cell receptor beta chains sequenced from one sample in a study of blood T cell repertoires in COVID-19. Using immunoSEQ multiplex PCR, the repertoire was profiled, and TCRdb retains in-frame clones only, with some absent. The table lists around 100,000 clones, 84% of them singletons. What was sequenced was peripheral blood. These receptors came from a man in his forties or fifties with active or convalescent COVID-19.

The rearrangement joins TRBV19 to TRBJ2-5; 14 bases line up with TRBD2. Germline loops: CDR1 LNHDA, CDR2 SQIVND (reference sequence). The CDR3 runs to 16 residues. Trimming cost V 4 bases and J 2 bases; bases outside gene matches: 3. The CDR3 coding sequence is TGTGCCAGTAGTAGACGACTAGCGGGGGGGCAAGAGACCCAGTACTTC. Amino acid sequence: CASSRRLAGGQETQYF.

This clone has just one count. The chain carries TRBV6-5 and TRBJ2-7; 10 bases agree with TRBD1. Germline V gene data show CDR1 as MNHEY and CDR2 as SVGAGI. CDR3 size: 14 residues. V lost 5 bases and J lost 3; bases outside the gene matches: 4. The CDR3 sequence is CASSTDRGNYEQYF. Here the CDR3 DNA reads TGTGCCAGCAGTACGGACAGGGGGAACTACGAGCAGTACTTC.

This clone was picked up one time. V usage is TRBV2 and J usage is TRBJ1-1; tentatively, D is TRBD1 (6 bases). The CDR3 length is 14 residues. V lost 6 bases to trimming and J lost 10 bases, with 21 bases between them. Germline V CDR1 and CDR2: SNHLY, FYNNEI. CDR3 loop: CASRAAGAWVGAFF. In nucleotides, the CDR3 is TGTGCCAGCAGGGCGGCGGGGGCGTGGGTTGGAGCTTTCTTT.

This chain joins TRBV6-5 and TRBJ1-6, with unresolved D. Germline V CDR1 and CDR2: MNHEY, SVGAGI. CDR3 length equals 12 residues. V was cut by 4 bases and J by 9 bases, with 7 bases left in between. The CDR3 DNA reads TGTGCCAGCAGTTTCGGTACTTCACCCCTCCACTTT. Translation gives CASSFGTSPLHF.

The chain has TRBV5-6 and TRBJ2-3; no clear D. The CDR3 contains 14 residues. With 0 bases removed from V and 6 bases from J, the gap between germline ends came to 11 bases. CDR1 is SGHDT, CDR2 YYEEEE, per germline. The CDR3 DNA reads as TGTGCCAGCAGCTTGGACGTTCTTGAGGATACGCAGTATTTT. Its protein is CASSLDVLEDTQYF.

The chain employs TRBV6-6 and TRBJ1-1; TRBD1 matches at 9 bases. The germline gives CDR1 MNHNY, CDR2 SVGAGI (reference sequence). The ends lost 6 bases at V and 1 base at J; junction bases unmatched: 3. This CDR3 has 14 amino acids. Here the CDR3 reads CASSPTGGNTEAFF. For the CDR3, the DNA is TGTGCCAGCAGCCCGACAGGGGGGAACACTGAAGCTTTCTTT.

The J gene is TRBJ2-7, the V gene TRBV11-2; no definite D call. Per the germline V gene, CDR1 is SGHAT and CDR2 is FQNNGV. Trimming took off 1 base at V and 6 bases at J, with 7 bases between the two ends. The CDR3 is made up of 12 amino acids. The CDR3 loop is CASSLVRPEQYF. CDR3 nucleotide sequence: TGTGCCAGCAGCTTAGTTCGTCCCGAGCAGTACTTC.

The chain couples TRBV11-2 to TRBJ2-1, with TRBD2 identical over 7 bases. The CDR3 covers 17 residues. From germline, CDR1 is SGHAT and CDR2 FQNNGV. V lost 2 bases and J lost 0; bases outside the gene matches: 7. The CDR3 sequence is CASSLSGGGSSYNEQFF. The DNA for the CDR3 is TGTGCCAGCAGCTTAAGTGGGGGGGGAAGCTCCTACAATGAGCAGTTCTTC.

The chain uses TRBV19 and TRBJ2-1; 12 bases line up with TRBD2. The CDR3 contains 15 residues. The germline V gene encodes CDR1 LNHDA and CDR2 SQIVND (reference sequence). V trimming: 3 bases; J trimming: 7 bases; junction bases outside the gene matches: 4. CDR3 amino acids: CASSILAGGLNEQFF. CDR3 in DNA: TGTGCCAGTAGTATTCTAGCGGGGGGGCTTAATGAGCAGTTCTTC.

Here the CDR3 reads CASSPLAGGPGEQFF. CDR3 in DNA: TGTGCCAGCTCACCCTTAGCGGGGGGGCCAGGTGAGCAGTTCTTC. The chain links TRBV18 to TRBJ2-1; 11 bases fit TRBD2. Germline CDR1 KGHSH, CDR2 LQKENI. The V segment lost 3 bases and the J segment 9 bases; nucleotides outside the gene matches: 7. The CDR3 runs to 15 residues.

The rearrangement links TRBV21-1 to TRBJ1-5; whether TRBD1, the table's D call, matches the DNA was not checked. TRBV21-1 is a recognized pseudogene. The CDR3 consists of 14 residues. In DNA, the CDR3 is TGTGCCAGCAGCAGGGGCCTAATTGATCAGCCCCAGCATTTT. Protein sequence: CASSRGLIDQPQHF.

The rearrangement uses TRBV7-2 and TRBJ1-5; the D is unclear. V lost 2 bases and J lost 4, with 6 bases in between. The CDR3 sequence is 13 residues long. Germline loops: CDR1 SGHTA, CDR2 FQGNSA. The CDR3 sequence: CASSLTVNQPQHF. The DNA for the CDR3 is TGTGCCAGCAGCTTAACGGTGAATCAGCCCCAGCATTTT.

The chain employs TRBV6-5 and TRBJ1-6; D unresolved. This CDR3 spans 16 amino acids. Trimming left V 2 bases short and J 0 bases short, with 8 bases between. Germline CDR1 and CDR2: MNHEY and SVGAGI. CDR3 region: CASSYTESSYNSPLHF. In DNA form, the CDR3 reads TGTGCCAGCAGTTACACGGAGAGCTCCTATAATTCACCCCTCCACTTT.

This chain uses TRBV19 with TRBJ1-5, with a possible D match to TRBD1 (6 bases). The CDR3 is 16 amino acids. Germline CDR1 and CDR2: LNHDA and SQIVND (reference sequence). V was shortened by 7 bases and J by 1 base, with 17 bases between the two germline ends. In DNA, the CDR3 is TGTGCCAGTATCGAGCCCACAGGGCTGAGCAATCAGCCCCAGCATTTT. Its protein is CASIEPTGLSNQPQHF.

This clone is a singleton in its sample. The chain couples TRBV5-1 to TRBJ2-2; 9 bases match TRBD1. The CDR3 is 16 amino acids. Germline CDR1 reads SGHRS; CDR2 reads YFSETQ. V gave up 2 bases and J gave up 5 bases; unmatched junction bases: 7. DNA for the CDR3: TGCGCCAGCAGCTTATTAGCACAGGGGGCAACCGGGGAGCTGTTTTTT. Residues: CASSLLAQGATGELFF.

The chain links TRBV7-3 to TRBJ2-1; 7 bases match TRBD2. Germline V CDR1 and CDR2: SGHTA, FQGTGA. The CDR3 has 16 residues. V was pared by 5 bases and J by 6 bases, with 13 bases of the junction left unmatched. CDR3 sequence: CASSPAGDRLGNEQFF. The CDR3 nucleotides read TGTGCCAGCAGCCCCGCGGGGGATCGTTTAGGCAATGAGCAGTTCTTC.

The J gene is TRBJ1-1, the V gene TRBV29-1; TRBD1 matches at 8 bases. Looked up from germline, CDR1 is SQVTM and CDR2 is ANQGSEA. V trimming: 3 bases; J trimming: 4 bases; junction bases outside the gene matches: 4. The length of the CDR3 is 13 residues. CDR3 sequence reads: CSVDAGGGTEAFF. CDR3 bases: TGCAGCGTTGACGCAGGGGGCGGCACTGAAGCTTTCTTT.

This clone appeared a few times. The chain joins TRBV5-4 to TRBJ1-2; D perhaps matches TRBD1 (6 bases). The CDR3 is made up of 17 amino acids. CDR1 and CDR2 from the germline V gene are SGHNT and YYREEE (reference sequence). Trimming shortened V by 2 bases and J by 5 bases, and 22 bases separated the two germline ends. The DNA for the CDR3 is TGTGCCAGCAGCTTCCGGGACATAGCTCGAGGACCTTATGGCTACACCTTC. Translating it yields CASSFRDIARGPYGYTF.

In the case of this clone: The same CDR3 arises from other DNA sequences in this sample as well. The rearrangement uses TRBV2 and TRBJ1-5; 7 bases fit TRBD1. This CDR3 comprises 12 residues. Germline lookup yields CDR1 SNHLY and CDR2 FYNNEI. Trimming took 6 bases from V and 7 from J; bases not matched to a gene: 3. The CDR3 loop reads CASRQGGQPQHF. The CDR3 bases are TGTGCCAGCAGGCAGGGGGGACAGCCCCAGCATTTT.

The V and J genes are TRBV19 and TRBJ1-5; TRBD1 aligns across 7 bases. V lost 5 bases and J lost 9; bases outside the gene matches: 7. Per germline, CDR1 LNHDA and CDR2 SQIVND (reference sequence). The CDR3 length is 13 residues. The CDR3 is CASSADRYPPQHF. The CDR3 nucleotides are TGTGCCAGTAGTGCGGACAGGTATCCGCCCCAGCATTTT.

With respect to this clone: The junction differs from germline at one of its ends, possibly a read error. The CDR3 here is CASRATTGLNERLFF. The CDR3 region has the DNA TGTGCCAGCAGAGCGACGACAGGGCTAAATGAAAGACTGTTTTTT. This chain uses TRBV5-6 with TRBJ1-4; 7 nucleotides align to TRBD1. This CDR3 spans 15 amino acids. The germline gives CDR1 SGHDT, CDR2 YYEEEE.

This clone was detected once. V usage is TRBV5-6 and J usage is TRBJ1-4, with D unresolved. There are 13 residues in the CDR3. Trimming took 5 bases from V and 0 from J, leaving 5 bases between them. Per the germline V gene, CDR1 is SGHDT and CDR2 is YYEEEE. Here the CDR3 DNA reads TGTGCCAGCAGTAGCGCAACTAATGAAAAACTGTTTTTT. Residues: CASSSATNEKLFF.

V gene TRBV6-5 combines with J gene TRBJ1-6, with D maybe TRBD1 (6 bases). CDR1 is MNHEY and CDR2 is SVGAGI in the germline V gene. Trimming cost V 10 bases and J 8 bases, with 15 bases left between them. The CDR3 is made up of 13 amino acids. Here the CDR3 reads CAIGQRGYSPLHF. DNA for the CDR3: TGTGCCATAGGACAGAGAGGGTATTCACCCCTCCACTTT.

This chain joins TRBV4-1 and TRBJ2-2, with D hard to call. The V gene's germline CDR1 is MGHRA and CDR2 YSYEKL. With 4 bases removed from V and 4 bases from J, the gap between germline ends came to 7 bases. The CDR3 contains 13 residues. Written as DNA, the CDR3 is TGCGCCAGCAGCCGAGGAGCCACCGGGGAGCTGTTTTTT. Translation gives CASSRGATGELFF.

This chain uses TRBV7-3 with TRBJ1-3, with unresolved D. This CDR3 spans 13 amino acids. The germline CDR1 and CDR2 sequences are SGHTA and FQGTGA. V lost 5 bases, J lost 0 bases, and 5 bases lay in between. The CDR3 spells CASSTYSGNTIYF. DNA of the CDR3: TGTGCCAGCAGCACCTACTCTGGAAACACCATATATTTT.

This chain links TRBV4-3 with TRBJ1-5; 8 nucleotides agree with TRBD1. The CDR3 is 16 amino acids. Germline trimming cut 0 bases from V and 2 bases from J; bases unmatched to any gene: 3. CDR1 and CDR2 (germline): LGHNA, YSLEER. Here the CDR3 reads CASSQDGGQGNQPQHF. The CDR3 DNA reads TGCGCCAGCAGCCAAGACGGGGGACAGGGCAATCAGCCCCAGCATTTT.